A single sample is the source of the 25 T cell receptor delta chains below, sequenced in a study of gamma-delta chains in newborns, infants, children. TCRdb re-called clones from the reads via CATT. In the table there are 7,000 or so delta-chain clones, 11% of which are singletons. Material for sequencing was blood. The receptors here all came from a child who was a newborn, infant or young child, either healthy, febrile or measles-vaccinated (not recorded which).

This clone is labeled as medium-sized. The chain combines TRDV2 with TRDJ2; 7 nucleotides agree with TRDD3. CDR1 is GEAIGNYY, CDR2 EKD, per germline. Germline trimming cut 0 bases from V and 0 bases from J; bases unmatched to any gene: 0. There are 15 residues in the CDR3. The CDR3 here is CACDTLGALTAQLFF. The CDR3 DNA reads TGTGCCTGTGACACCCTGGGGGCTTTGACAGCACAACTCTTCTTT.

As to this clone: This could be a read error, since a much larger clone is one nucleotide away. Additional DNA sequences in this sample encode the identical CDR3. The rearrangement uses TRDV2 and TRDJ1; 8 positions match TRDD3. V was clipped by 3 bases and J by 4 bases; unmatched bases: 6. This CDR3 has 14 amino acids. Germline CDR1 and CDR2: GEAIGNYY and EKD. CDR3 bases: TGTGCCTGTGACCCATGGGGATACTTCGATAAACTCATCTTT. It specifies CACDPWGYFDKLIF.

This clone was counted between two and nine times. The J gene is TRDJ1, the V gene TRDV2; 13 positions agree with TRDD3. The J gene is not listed in TCRdb, so it was assigned here from a DNA match to germline. Unmatched junction bases numbered 15, after V lost 1 base and J lost 8 bases. Germline CDR1 and CDR2: GEAIGNYY and EKD. The CDR3 spans 18 residues. The CDR3 bases are TGTGCCTGTGACACATTACCACTGGGGGATACGCGACGAAGAAAACTCATCTTT. Translated: CACDTLPLGDTRRRKLIF.

The V call is TRDV2, the J call TRDJ3, with 9 bases matching TRDD3. The J gene, left out of TCRdb, was set here by checking the DNA against germline. CDR1 is GEAIGNYY, CDR2 EKD, per germline. With 1 base clipped from V and 0 bases from J, the junction kept 12 bases outside the gene matches. The CDR3 loop spans 21 amino acids. The CDR3 sequence is CACDTVYWGTNSSWDTRQMFF. CDR3 in DNA: TGTGCCTGTGACACGGTTTACTGGGGGACTAATAGCTCCTGGGACACCCGACAGATGTTTTTC.

For this clone: A much larger clone sits a single nucleotide away, making a read error possible. Other nucleotide sequences from this sample produce the same CDR3. The V gene is TRDV2, the J gene TRDJ1; 12 bases agree with TRDD3. The CDR3 loop spans 16 amino acids. CDR1 is GEAIGNYY, CDR2 EKD, per germline. After removal of 3 bases from V and 2 bases from J, the junction contained 6 bases not matched to a gene. CDR3 region: CACDALLGDTTDKLIF. As DNA, the CDR3 is TGTGCCTGTGACGCCCTACTGGGGGATACAACCGATAAACTCATCTTT.

By proportion, this clone is medium-sized. This rearrangement joins TRDV2 to TRDJ1, with 9 bases fitting TRDD3. The germline gives CDR1 GEAIGNYY, CDR2 EKD. With 1 base clipped from V and 2 bases from J, the junction kept 13 bases outside the gene matches. This CDR3 region has 18 residues. CDR3 nucleotides: TGTGCCTGTGACACGCTGACTGGGGGACCCCGTAGGACCGATAAACTCATCTTT. This encodes CACDTLTGGPRRTDKLIF.

Comments on this clone: In the same sample, other DNA sequences code for this CDR3. V gene TRDV2 combines with J gene TRDJ1; D may be TRDD3 (6 bases). Trimming stripped 1 base from V and 2 bases from J, with 28 bases between. CDR3 length: 20 residues. The germline CDR1 and CDR2 sequences are GEAIGNYY and EKD. CDR3 nucleotide sequence: TGTGCCTGTGACACAATAGGAGCCCCACTGGGAGCCGTTGGGACCGATAAACTCATCTTT. Translating it yields CACDTIGAPLGAVGTDKLIF.

This clone was detected only a few times. This chain uses TRDV2 with TRDJ1; 7 bases agree with TRDD3. This CDR3 region has 18 residues. Germline-derived CDR1 and CDR2 are GEAIGNYY and EKD. V shed 4 bases and J 3 bases; nucleotides not matched to a gene: 19. The CDR3 DNA follows: TGTGCCTGTGATATGGCCAGAGGAGCTGGGGGGACCCCCGATAAACTCATCTTT. It translates to CACDMARGAGGTPDKLIF.

The chain recombines TRDV2 with TRDJ3; 10 positions match TRDD3. Trimming took 1 base from V and 1 from J; bases not matched to a gene: 6. Germline CDR1 reads GEAIGNYY; CDR2 reads EKD. This CDR3 has 19 residues. The CDR3 protein is CACDTGGYQVSWDTRQMFF. CDR3 in DNA: TGTGCCTGTGACACTGGGGGATACCAAGTTTCCTGGGACACCCGACAGATGTTTTTC.

For the V gene the call is TRDV2; the J gene has no call; the DNA was not compared with TRDD3, the D call given in the table. The CDR3 runs 16 residues. CDR1 is GEAIGNYY, CDR2 EKD, per germline. The CDR3 region has the DNA TGTGCCTGGGACGCCATACTGGGGGAAAAAACCGATAAAATCATCTTT. Amino acids: CAWDAILGEKTDKIIF.

The gene calls are TRDV2 and TRDJ1, with 9 nucleotides matching TRDD3. The CDR3 spans 17 residues. J gave up 1 base and V 4 bases, and 12 bases lay outside the gene matches. CDR1 is GEAIGNYY, CDR2 EKD, per germline. The CDR3 region has the DNA TGTGCCTGTGAAAGACTGGGGGACCCCGATACCACCGATAAACTCATCTTT. Protein: CACERLGDPDTTDKLIF.

This clone was picked up a small number of times. This chain links TRDV2 with TRDJ3, with D possibly TRDD3 on 5 matching bases. Trimming cost V 1 base and J 0 bases, with 15 bases left between them. From germline, CDR1 is GEAIGNYY and CDR2 EKD. This CDR3 comprises 19 residues. CDR3 in amino acids: CACDTSRGPSSWDTRQMFF. As DNA, the CDR3 is TGTGCCTGTGACACGTCAAGGGGACCAAGCTCCTGGGACACCCGACAGATGTTTTTC.

V and J are TRDV2 and TRDJ1; 11 bases agree with TRDD3. Here the J gene came from matching the DNA to germline, since TCRdb omits it. Germline V gene lookup returns CDR1 GEAIGNYY and CDR2 EKD. The V and J ends lost 1 base and 10 bases, in that order; junction bases with no gene match: 28. CDR3 length: 21 residues. In nucleotides, the CDR3 is TGTGCCTGTGACACGATTTCCCCCTATCCGACTGTGGGGGATACGTTCGAAAGACTCATCTTT. It translates to CACDTISPYPTVGDTFERLIF.

Sample share makes this clone medium-sized. The rearrangement uses TRDV2 and TRDJ3, with TRDD3 matching 9 bases. J was trimmed by 15 bases and V by 3 bases; bases with no gene match: 17. The CDR3 totals 17 residues. In germline, CDR1 is GEAIGNYY, CDR2 EKD. The CDR3 protein is CACDEGFTGGPLQQMFF. Written as DNA, the CDR3 is TGTGCCTGTGACGAGGGCTTTACTGGGGGACCCCTCCAACAGATGTTTTTC.

This chain joins TRDV2 and TRDJ1; 11 nucleotides agree with TRDD3. Germline V gene sequence: CDR1 GEAIGNYY, CDR2 EKD. V gave up 1 base and J gave up 7 bases; unmatched junction bases: 7. The CDR3 is made up of 15 amino acids. CDR3 sequence reads: CACDTLLGDRGKLIF. Here the CDR3 DNA reads TGTGCCTGTGACACGTTACTGGGGGATAGGGGTAAACTCATCTTT.

CDR3 nucleotides: TGTGCCTGTGACACTGTTTCTGGGGGATACGCGGGACCCGGGCTCACCGATAAACTCATCTTT. Amino acid sequence: CACDTVSGGYAGPGLTDKLIF. The V and J genes are TRDV2 and TRDJ1, with 12 bases matching TRDD3. Assignment of the J gene here rests on matching the DNA to germline, because TCRdb gives none. CDR1 and CDR2 (germline): GEAIGNYY, EKD. V lost 1 base, J lost 1 base, and 18 bases stayed unmatched. The CDR3 is 21 amino acids.

This clone is medium-sized within its sample. This rearrangement joins TRDV2 to TRDJ1; 12 nucleotides match TRDD3. The germline V gene encodes CDR1 GEAIGNYY and CDR2 EKD. V shed 3 bases, J shed 2 bases, and the junction held 9 bases outside the gene matches. The CDR3 has 17 residues. The CDR3 loop is CACDLLGDTRETDKLIF. The DNA of the CDR3 is TGTGCCTGTGACCTACTGGGGGATACAAGGGAGACCGATAAACTCATCTTT.

This clone was observed a handful of times. The rearrangement uses TRDV2 and TRDJ1; TRDD3 matches 13 bases. In germline, CDR1 is GEAIGNYY, CDR2 EKD. The CDR3 is made up of 19 amino acids. V trimming: 2 bases; J trimming: 4 bases; junction bases outside the gene matches: 15. The CDR3 DNA is TGTGCCTGTGACAATTTACTGGGGGATACGCTTTATGACAGCGATAAACTCATCTTT. Its protein product is CACDNLLGDTLYDSDKLIF.

By share of the sample, this clone is medium-sized. The sample carries other DNA sequences with the same CDR3. The chain recombines TRDV2 with TRDJ2; 10 nucleotides line up with TRDD3. The CDR3 extends over 15 amino acids. Per the germline V gene, CDR1 is GEAIGNYY and CDR2 is EKD. Trimming at V came to 0 bases and at J to 4 bases, leaving 1 base not matched to a gene. This CDR3 is CACDTVGDTTAQLFF. CDR3 nucleotide sequence: TGTGCCTGTGACACCGTGGGGGATACGACAGCACAACTCTTCTTT.

Regarding this clone: A single base separates this from a much larger clone, so it may be a read error. Additional DNA sequences in this sample encode the identical CDR3. The CDR3 reads CACDTVLGDTWDTRQMFF. The CDR3 DNA is TGTGCCTGTGACACCGTACTGGGGGATACATGGGACACCCGACAGATGTTTTTC. V gene TRDV2 combines with J gene TRDJ3, with 12 bases matching TRDD3. J gave up 4 bases and V 0 bases, and 3 bases lay outside the gene matches. CDR1 is GEAIGNYY, CDR2 EKD, per germline. This CDR3 comprises 18 residues.

Points on this clone: The DNA translation disagrees with the TCRdb protein at residue 15, so the protein in this description comes from the DNA. The chain has TRDV2 and TRDJ1; 12 bases fit TRDD3. CDR1 and CDR2 from the germline V gene are GEAIGNYY and EKD. This CDR3 spans 16 amino acids. The CDR3 bases are TGTGCCTGTGACACACTGGGGGATACCTCCACCGATAAACTCACCTTT. This codes for CACDTLGDTSTDKLTF.

This clone is medium-sized. The chain is built from TRDV2 and TRDJ1; tentatively, D is TRDD3 (5 bases). This CDR3 region has 14 residues. Trimming took off 0 bases at V and 1 base at J, with 8 bases between the two ends. Germline V gene data show CDR1 as GEAIGNYY and CDR2 as EKD. The CDR3 DNA follows: TGTGCCTGTGACACCGTGGGGCCCACCGATAAACTCATCTTT. Encoded protein: CACDTVGPTDKLIF.

Concerning this clone itself: The sample carries other DNA sequences with the same CDR3. This sequence joins TRDV2 and TRDJ3, with 7 positions matching TRDD3. V trimming: 0 bases; J trimming: 0 bases; junction bases outside the gene matches: 10. CDR3 length: 20 residues. CDR1 and CDR2 (germline): GEAIGNYY, EKD. CDR3 coding DNA: TGTGCCTGTGACACCGGATACGGGGGATCGAGCTCCTGGGACACCCGACAGATGTTTTTC. The encoded protein is CACDTGYGGSSSWDTRQMFF.

This sequence joins TRDV2 and TRDJ3; 7 nucleotides line up with TRDD3. Germline loops: CDR1 GEAIGNYY, CDR2 EKD. The V and J ends lost 6 bases and 0 bases, in that order; junction bases with no gene match: 10. The CDR3 length is 18 residues. The CDR3 nucleotides are TGTGCCTGTACTTCGGTGGATACGAGCTCCTGGGACACCCGACAGATGTTTTTC. Its translation is CACTSVDTSSWDTRQMFF.

This clone was detected a few times. Just one base apart from a much larger clone, this may be a read error. Within the sample, other DNA sequences also encode this same CDR3. The chain joins TRDV2 to TRDJ1; 8 nucleotides line up with TRDD3. CDR1 and CDR2 (germline): GEAIGNYY, EKD. The CDR3 has 16 residues. The CDR3 nucleotides are TGTGCTTGTGAGCAACTGGGGGCCAGAACGACCGATAAACTCATCTTT. As protein: CACEQLGARTTDKLIF.